The TCR beta chain described here comes from a study of T cell responses to AZD1222 COVID-19 vaccine. General study results and limits: The donor group comprised mostly white British people and more females; the analysis possibly underestimated clonal diversity. With two AZD1222 doses given, Spike-specific TCR breadth and depth both rose.

Method: immunoSEQ multiplex PCR; TCRdb's copy keeps in-frame clones and lacks some. The table lists 96,000 or so clones, 80% to 90% of them singletons. This CDR3 is built from 13 residues. V lost 5 bases to trimming and J lost 4 bases, with 11 bases between them. Germline V gives CDR1 LNHDA, CDR2 SQIVND (reference sequence). About this clone: Its specificity is not known.

The sequence was collected from an adult in good health. This sample comprised peripheral blood, obtained on day 0 of AZD1222 vaccination. The chain couples TRBV19 to TRBJ1-1; no firm D call. CDR3 DNA sequence: TGTGCCAGTAGTTCCGGCCGGGGCACTGAAGCTTTCTTT. Encoded protein: CASSSGRGTEAFF.